What follows are 20 T cell receptor beta chains derived from one specimen sequenced in a study of shared T cell receptors in the human thymus. Repertoires were generated with immunoSEQ multiplex PCR, while TCRdb's copy carries only in-frame clones and drops some. The repertoire consists of hundreds of thousands of clones, with roughly 88% occurring once and the leading ten covering approximately 0.011%. This same sample was also part of a study on human thymus T cells.

The sequenced sample consisted of thymocytes. All receptors derive from a boy in the first two years of life with a congenital heart defect.

Comments on this clone: Other DNA sequences in the sample encode the same CDR3. The chain recombines TRBV11-2 with TRBJ2-1, with TRBD2 matching 12 bases. Germline-derived CDR1 and CDR2 are SGHAT and FQNNGV. The CDR3 sequence is 14 residues long. Losses at the gene ends were 3 bases for V and 7 bases for J; bases not matched to a gene: 1. Here the CDR3 DNA reads TGTGCCAGCAGCTTTCTAGCGGGAGGGAATGAGCAGTTCTTC. This encodes CASSFLAGGNEQFF.

This chain's CDR3 is CASSTSGSYEQYF. DNA for the CDR3: TGTGCCAGCAGTACTAGCGGGAGCTACGAGCAGTACTTC. The chain couples TRBV2 to TRBJ2-7, with 11 bases fitting TRBD2. Trimming at V came to 5 bases and at J to 3 bases, leaving 0 bases not matched to a gene. The CDR3 contains 13 residues. Germline values: CDR1 SNHLY, CDR2 FYNNEI.

This chain links TRBV10-3 with TRBJ1-2, with a tentative D call TRBD1 (5 bases). The CDR3 is 13 amino acids. Deletions cut 7 bases from V and 4 bases from J, with 13 bases between. Germline CDR1 is ENHRY and CDR2 is SYGVKD. The CDR3 reads CAIKGPSPYGYTF. CDR3 bases: TGTGCCATCAAGGGGCCCAGCCCCTATGGCTACACCTTC.

This chain links TRBV10-1 with TRBJ2-1; D perhaps matches TRBD2 (5 bases). V shed 5 bases and J shed 10 bases, with 12 bases lying between them. Per the germline V gene, CDR1 is WNHNN and CDR2 is SYGVQD (reference sequence). This CDR3 comprises 12 residues. Here the CDR3 reads CASSPDYREQFF. CDR3 nucleotide sequence: TGCGCCAGCAGTCCTGACTATCGGGAGCAGTTCTTC.

This chain joins TRBV7-6 and TRBJ2-7, with a possible D match to TRBD1 (6 bases). The CDR3 has 13 residues. Germline V gives CDR1 SGHVS, CDR2 FNYEAQ. The V end lost 3 bases, the J end lost 2 bases, and 8 bases lay between the germline ends. The CDR3 here is CASSLWDTYEQYF. CDR3 coding DNA: TGTGCCAGCAGCTTGTGGGACACCTACGAGCAGTACTTC.

This chain connects TRBV19 to TRBJ1-5, with 8 bases that match TRBD1. The CDR3 contains 14 residues. With V trimmed by 6 bases and J by 6 bases, 7 bases remained unmatched. The germline CDR1 and CDR2 sequences are LNHDA and SQIVND (reference sequence). The CDR3 region has the DNA TGTGCCAGTAGCGGGGGCAGGGGGCCTCAGCCCCAGCATTTT. Protein sequence: CASSGGRGPQPQHF.

The genes are TRBV7-6 and TRBJ2-5, with D perhaps TRBD2 (5 bases). CDR3 length equals 12 residues. The V gene's germline CDR1 is SGHVS and CDR2 FNYEAQ. Trimming took off 3 bases at V and 4 bases at J, with 6 bases between the two ends. CDR3 protein: CASSFEGETQYF. The CDR3 DNA reads TGTGCCAGCAGCTTCGAGGGAGAGACCCAGTACTTC.

The chain couples TRBV6-4 to TRBJ2-3, with 7 nucleotides matching TRBD1. Trimming at V came to 2 bases and at J to 4 bases, leaving 6 bases not matched to a gene. The CDR3 consists of 15 residues. CDR1 is MRHNA, CDR2 SNTAGT, per germline. CDR3 region: CASSDRHRGADTQYF. The CDR3 DNA reads as TGTGCCAGCAGTGACAGGCACAGGGGTGCAGATACGCAGTATTTT.

The chain couples TRBV4-1 to TRBJ2-3; the D is unclear. This CDR3 has 11 residues. CDR1 is MGHRA and CDR2 is YSYEKL in the germline V gene. V lost 2 bases and J 8 bases, leaving 5 bases between the germline ends. The CDR3 DNA sequence: TGCGCCAGCAGCCAAACCGGTACGCAGTATTTT. This sequence encodes CASSQTGTQYF.

The chain joins TRBV12-5 to TRBJ1-2; D might be TRBD1 (6 bases). The CDR3 sequence is 22 residues long. CDR1 and CDR2 from the germline V gene are LGHNT and FRNRAP. The V and J ends lost 0 bases and 6 bases respectively, with 35 bases between them. CDR3 sequence reads: CASGLVTVVRGQASIPANGYTF. The CDR3 DNA reads as TGTGCTAGTGGTTTGGTAACGGTAGTCAGGGGTCAGGCGTCGATACCCGCGAATGGCTACACCTTC.

The V and J genes are TRBV18 and TRBJ1-2, with TRBD1 as a possible D gene (6 bases). In germline, CDR1 is KGHSH, CDR2 LQKENI. V was pared by 0 bases and J by 1 base, with 12 bases between. This CDR3 comprises 16 residues. The CDR3 loop reads CASSPPSGVFNYGYTF. DNA for the CDR3: TGTGCCAGCTCACCACCCTCAGGGGTCTTTAACTATGGCTACACCTTC.

Only a few counts were recorded for this clone. The chain uses TRBV5-4 and TRBJ2-5; 9 nucleotides line up with TRBD2. The CDR3 sequence is 14 residues long. J gave up 4 bases and V 7 bases, and 8 bases lay outside the gene matches. Looked up from germline, CDR1 is SGHNT and CDR2 is YYREEE (reference sequence). The CDR3: CASRGSGSSETQYF. The CDR3 coding sequence is TGTGCCAGCCGTGGTAGCGGGAGTTCAGAGACCCAGTACTTC. Variable domain in full (rest from reference TRBV5-4 and TRBJ2-5): ETGVTQSPTHLIKTRGQQVTLRCSSQSGHNTVSWYQQALGQGPQFIFQYYREEENGRGNFPPRFSGLQFPNYSSELNVNALELDDSALYLCASRGSGSSETQYFGPGTRLLVL.

The V call is TRBV5-1, the J call TRBJ2-1; maybe TRBD2 (6 bases). The germline V and J ends were trimmed by 3 bases and 9 bases, with 16 bases remaining between them. This CDR3 is built from 14 residues. Germline V gene lookup returns CDR1 SGHRS and CDR2 YFSETQ. The CDR3 loop reads CASSYGGIQVEQFF. DNA for the CDR3: TGCGCCAGCAGCTATGGCGGGATTCAGGTTGAGCAGTTCTTC.

The chain combines TRBV6-5 with TRBJ2-7; 8 bases fit TRBD1. Germline V gene data show CDR1 as MNHEY and CDR2 as SVGAGI. The CDR3 contains 14 residues. The junction had 5 bases not matched to a gene; V was cut back by 4 bases and J by 3 bases. The CDR3 protein is CASSSRQGNYEQYF. CDR3 DNA sequence: TGTGCCAGCAGTTCACGACAGGGGAACTACGAGCAGTACTTC.

Note on this clone: Other DNA sequences in the same sample also yield this CDR3. This chain joins TRBV28 and TRBJ1-5; D unresolved. V gave up 2 bases and J gave up 1 base, with 6 bases separating them. Germline CDR1 MDHEN, CDR2 SYDVKM. The length of the CDR3 is 14 residues. The CDR3 spells CASSLTGSNQPQHF. In DNA, the CDR3 is TGTGCCAGCAGTTTAACCGGGAGCAATCAGCCCCAGCATTTT.

The chain joins TRBV4-1 to TRBJ2-1; 9 bases fit TRBD2. Germline assignment: CDR1 MGHRA and CDR2 YSYEKL. The CDR3 length is 17 residues. The trim removed 4 bases at V and 1 base at J, leaving 8 bases unmatched. The CDR3 spells CASSRVTSGASYNEQFF. The CDR3 DNA sequence: TGCGCCAGCAGCCGGGTGACTAGCGGAGCATCCTACAATGAGCAGTTCTTC.

The chain is built from TRBV11-2 and TRBJ1-1, with a weak D call TRBD1 (5 bases). The V gene's germline CDR1 is SGHAT and CDR2 FQNNGV. V lost 8 bases and J lost 1, with 17 bases in between. The CDR3 extends over 15 amino acids. In DNA, the CDR3 is TGTGCCAGCGTCCCCAGCGGGCAGGGGAACACTGAAGCTTTCTTT. Its translation is CASVPSGQGNTEAFF.

The chain uses TRBV27 and TRBJ2-2; 10 nucleotides align to TRBD2. The CDR3 runs to 20 residues. V was clipped by 5 bases and J by 8 bases; unmatched bases: 23. CDR1 is MNHEY and CDR2 is SMNVEV in the germline V gene (reference sequence). The CDR3 spells CASSGEQLHPSSGRPGELFF. DNA of the CDR3: TGTGCCAGCAGTGGTGAACAGCTCCACCCTTCTAGCGGGAGACCTGGGGAGCTGTTTTTT.

This clone was counted a single time. J is TRBJ1-1 and V is TRBV4-1, with a possible D match to TRBD1 (5 bases). There are 15 residues in the CDR3. Germline V gene sequence: CDR1 MGHRA, CDR2 YSYEKL. With 0 bases removed from V and 0 bases from J, the gap between germline ends came to 8 bases. CDR3 sequence (DNA): TGCGCCAGCAGCCAAGACAGGGTCCTGAACACTGAAGCTTTCTTT. This translates into CASSQDRVLNTEAFF.

The V and J genes are TRBV28 and TRBJ2-7, with 9 nucleotides matching TRBD2. The junction had 10 bases not matched to a gene; V was cut back by 2 bases and J by 2 bases. CDR1 MDHEN and CDR2 SYDVKM come from the germline V gene. This CDR3 region has 17 residues. The CDR3 DNA sequence: TGTGCCAGCAGTTTAGTGGCGGCGGGAGGGGGCCCCTACGAGCAGTACTTC. Encoded protein: CASSLVAAGGGPYEQYF.